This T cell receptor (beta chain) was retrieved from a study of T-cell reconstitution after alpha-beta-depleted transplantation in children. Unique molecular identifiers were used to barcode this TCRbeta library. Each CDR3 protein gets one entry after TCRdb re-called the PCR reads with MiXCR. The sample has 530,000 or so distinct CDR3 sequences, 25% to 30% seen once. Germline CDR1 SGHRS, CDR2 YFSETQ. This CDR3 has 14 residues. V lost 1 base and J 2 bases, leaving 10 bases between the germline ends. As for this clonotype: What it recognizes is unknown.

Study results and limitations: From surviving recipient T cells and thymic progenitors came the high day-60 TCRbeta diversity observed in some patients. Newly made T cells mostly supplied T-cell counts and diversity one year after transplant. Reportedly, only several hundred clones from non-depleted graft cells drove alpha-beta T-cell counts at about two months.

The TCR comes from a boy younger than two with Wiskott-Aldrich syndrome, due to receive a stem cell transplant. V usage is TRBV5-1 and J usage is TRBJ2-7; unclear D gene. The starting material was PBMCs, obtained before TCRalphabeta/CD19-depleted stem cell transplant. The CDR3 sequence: CASSLRPETYEQYF. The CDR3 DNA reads TGCGCCAGCAGCTTGCGTCCGGAAACCTACGAGCAGTACTTC.